This T cell receptor beta chain was obtained from a study of blood T cell repertoires in COVID-19. At the level of the study: Sample material is recorded as cDNA or gDNA derived from T cells, B-cell-depleted T cells, or PBMCs.

Clones were sequenced by immunoSEQ multiplex PCR, and TCRdb holds only the in-frame ones, with some missing. Seen here are 90,000 to 130,000 clones, approximately 90% observed once, and the top ten hold over 3%. The clonotype originates from a woman aged 50 to 60 with acute or convalescent COVID-19. The source material was peripheral blood.

The chain's CDR3 is CASSQDEFGAGVKLFF. Here the CDR3 DNA reads TGTGCCAGCAGCCAAGACGAATTCGGGGCAGGGGTGAAACTGTTTTTT. V gene TRBV4-2 combines with J gene TRBJ1-4; a weak D match, TRBD1 (6 bases). Trimming took 0 bases from V and 11 from J, leaving 19 bases between them. The CDR3 is 16 amino acids. Germline V gene lookup returns CDR1 LGHNA and CDR2 YNFKEQ.